The 22 T cell receptor beta chains below come from one sample, sequenced in a study of blood T cell repertoires in COVID-19. This table comes from immunoSEQ multiplex PCR, and its TCRdb copy is limited to in-frame clones, with some not included. This sample has 110,000 or so clones; just under 90% occur once, and the top ten carry roughly 4.4%. The material sequenced was peripheral blood. These receptors all stem from a woman aged 45-60 years with acute or convalescent COVID-19.

The V call is TRBV3-1 (or the pseudogene TRBV3-2), the J call TRBJ2-1; 7 bases align to TRBD1. The CDR3 runs to 14 residues. Per germline, CDR1 LGHDT and CDR2 YNNKEL (reference sequence). Trimming removed 5 bases from V and 8 bases from J; junction bases left unmatched: 9. The CDR3 DNA is TGTGCCAGCAGCTTCCGGGACAGAAGCGATGAGCAGTTCTTC. It encodes CASSFRDRSDEQFF.

The chain uses TRBV10-2 and TRBJ1-2; D gene uncertain. Per the germline V gene, CDR1 is WSHSY and CDR2 is SAAADI. The CDR3 consists of 14 residues. V shed 6 bases and J shed 2 bases, with 13 bases lying between them. CDR3 loop: CASSPGLNNYGYTF. The CDR3 nucleotides read TGCGCCAGCAGCCCAGGCCTGAACAACTATGGCTACACCTTC.

The rearrangement uses TRBV5-6 and TRBJ2-7; D is possibly TRBD2 (6 bases). The CDR3 runs 18 residues. Deletions cut 1 base from V and 0 bases from J, with 20 bases between. Germline loops: CDR1 SGHDT, CDR2 YYEEEE. The CDR3 protein is CASSLIGGTEASSYEQYF. The DNA for the CDR3 is TGTGCCAGCAGCTTGATCGGGGGTACCGAGGCCAGCTCCTACGAGCAGTACTTC. Drawing the rest from reference TRBV5-6 and TRBJ2-7, the complete variable domain is DAGVTQSPTHLIKTRGQQVTLRCSPKSGHDTVSWYQQALGQGPQFIFQYYEEEERQRGNFPDRFSGHQFPNYSSELNVNALLLGDSALYLCASSLIGGTEASSYEQYFGPGTRLTVT.

This clone was recorded only once. The chain couples TRBV5-4 to TRBJ1-3, with 8 positions matching TRBD1. This CDR3 comprises 17 residues. Germline V gene lookup returns CDR1 SGHNT and CDR2 YYREEE (reference sequence). V trimming: 2 bases; J trimming: 0 bases; junction bases outside the gene matches: 7. The CDR3 protein is CASSLKGQVYSGNTIYF. The CDR3 bases are TGTGCCAGCAGCTTAAAGGGACAGGTCTACTCTGGAAACACCATATATTTT.

In the case of this clone: The junction departs from germline at one end; a sequencing error may be responsible. The V and J genes are TRBV2 and TRBJ2-4; maybe TRBD2 (6 bases). CDR3 length: 18 amino acids. In germline, CDR1 is SNHLY, CDR2 FYNNEI. The CDR3 loop is CASSDPIAEELAKDIQYF. The CDR3 DNA is TGTGCCAGCAGTGATCCCATTGCAGAAGAACTAGCCAAAGACATTCAGTACTTC.

This rearrangement joins TRBV18 to TRBJ2-5; weak D call: TRBD2 (6 bases). The length of the CDR3 is 13 residues. Trimming left V 6 bases short and J 4 bases short, with 12 bases between. Germline CDR1 KGHSH, CDR2 LQKENI. The CDR3 sequence: CASSRGLRETQYF. CDR3 sequence (DNA): TGTGCCAGCTCTCGTGGACTACGAGAGACCCAGTACTTC. Full variable domain (outside the CDR3, taken from reference TRBV18 and TRBJ2-5): NAGVMQNPRHLVRRRGQEARLRCSPMKGHSHVYWYRQLPEEGLKFMVYLQKENIIDESGMPKERFSAEFPKEGPSILRIQQVVRGDSAAYFCASSRGLRETQYFGPGTRLLVL.

The chain uses TRBV24-1 and TRBJ1-1, with D unresolved. From germline, CDR1 is KGHDR and CDR2 SFDVKD. The CDR3 covers 13 residues. The V and J ends lost 2 bases and 5 bases respectively, with 8 bases between them. The CDR3 region is CATSDSTHTEAFF. CDR3 DNA: TGTGCCACCAGTGATTCCACTCATACTGAAGCTTTCTTT.

This chain uses TRBV21-1 with TRBJ2-7; TRBD2 is taken as the D call from the table, unchecked against the DNA. TRBV21-1 is listed as a pseudogene. The CDR3 has 15 residues. DNA of the CDR3: TGTGCCAGCAGCGGGCGGACTAGCGGGAGGTACGAGCAGTACTTC. Translating it yields CASSGRTSGRYEQYF.

The rearrangement joins TRBV7-9 to TRBJ2-5; the match to TRBD2 covers 7 bases. The V segment lost 4 bases and the J segment 4 bases; nucleotides outside the gene matches: 9. There are 15 residues in the CDR3. Germline CDR1 and CDR2: SEHNR and FQNEAQ (reference sequence). The CDR3 DNA is TGTGCCAGCAGCTCCCTGGAGCGGGAAGCAGAGACCCAGTACTTC. Amino acids: CASSSLEREAETQYF.

J is TRBJ2-5 and V is TRBV6-2 or TRBV6-3; no definite D call. CDR1 and CDR2 (germline): MNHEY, SVGEGT. This CDR3 is 12 amino acids long. Trimming removed 0 bases at V and 5 bases at J, with 4 bases between. In DNA form, the CDR3 reads TGTGCCAGCAGTTACTCCGGGGAGACCCAGTACTTC. Its protein is CASSYSGETQYF.

The chain links TRBV3-1 (or the pseudogene TRBV3-2) to TRBJ1-1, with D maybe TRBD1 (6 bases). V shed 3 bases and J shed 6 bases, with 17 bases lying between them. Germline assignment: CDR1 LGHDT and CDR2 YNNKEL (reference sequence). This CDR3 contains 15 residues. The DNA for the CDR3 is TGTGCCAGCAGCCACCTCTTGACAGGAAGCCCTGAAGCTTTCTTT. This sequence encodes CASSHLLTGSPEAFF.

The V gene is TRBV7-3, the J gene TRBJ1-1; perhaps TRBD1 as D (6 bases). This CDR3 is built from 13 residues. Germline V gene sequence: CDR1 SGHTA, CDR2 FQGTGA. Trimming removed 4 bases from V and 6 bases from J, with 12 bases in between. The CDR3 sequence: CASSSDRYSEAFF. CDR3 in DNA: TGTGCCAGCAGCTCCGACAGGTACTCTGAAGCTTTCTTT.

This clone was seen more than once but under ten times. The chain employs TRBV12-3 or TRBV12-4 and TRBJ1-3; D gene uncertain. The CDR3 is 13 amino acids. Trimming pared 6 bases from V and 6 bases from J, leaving 12 bases between. This CDR3 is CASSKGAINTIYF. CDR3 in DNA: TGTGCCAGCAGCAAAGGAGCCATAAACACCATATATTTT.

This chain links TRBV5-6 with TRBJ1-1; 7 bases agree with TRBD1. Trimming took 5 bases from V and 2 from J; bases not matched to a gene: 6. This CDR3 is built from 14 residues. Germline CDR1 SGHDT, CDR2 YYEEEE. The CDR3 nucleotides are TGTGCCAGCAGGTGGGGACAGCTTAACACTGAAGCTTTCTTT. Protein product: CASRWGQLNTEAFF. Filled out from reference TRBV5-6 and TRBJ1-1, the complete variable domain reads DAGVTQSPTHLIKTRGQQVTLRCSPKSGHDTVSWYQQALGQGPQFIFQYYEEEERQRGNFPDRFSGHQFPNYSSELNVNALLLGDSALYLCASRWGQLNTEAFFGQGTRLTVV.

The chain couples TRBV10-1 to TRBJ1-1; D perhaps matches TRBD1 (6 bases). Germline assignment: CDR1 WNHNN and CDR2 SYGVQD (reference sequence). Trimming left V 4 bases short and J 0 bases short, with 6 bases between. This CDR3 is 13 amino acids long. The CDR3: CASSGTVNTEAFF. CDR3 bases: TGCGCCAGCAGTGGGACAGTGAACACTGAAGCTTTCTTT.

This clone was recorded only once. The genes are TRBV15 and TRBJ2-7; 7 bases are shared with TRBD2. This CDR3 spans 16 amino acids. The V and J ends lost 3 bases and 0 bases, in that order; junction bases with no gene match: 8. Germline V gene sequence: CDR1 LNHNV, CDR2 YYDKDF (reference sequence). The DNA of the CDR3 is TGTGCCACCAGCAGTTACGGACTAGGAAACTCCTACGAGCAGTACTTC. It is translated as CATSSYGLGNSYEQYF.

This clone was seen only once. Here the CDR3 DNA reads TGTGCTAGCGGGGGAACAGGGCCCCAGGAGACCCAGTACTTC. It yields the protein CASGGTGPQETQYF. This chain joins TRBV7-7 and TRBJ2-5; 9 nucleotides align to TRBD2. Germline assignment: CDR1 SSHAT and CDR2 FNYEAQ (reference sequence). There are 14 residues in the CDR3.

The chain couples TRBV2 to TRBJ1-1; D remains unclear. From germline, CDR1 is SNHLY and CDR2 FYNNEI. Trimming stripped 2 bases from V and 7 bases from J, with 14 bases between. There are 14 residues in the CDR3. This CDR3 reads CASSESISGGEAFF. In DNA form, the CDR3 reads TGTGCCAGCAGTGAAAGTATTAGTGGAGGTGAAGCTTTCTTT.

The J gene is TRBJ2-3, the V gene TRBV9; 12 nucleotides line up with TRBD2. The J segment lost 0 bases and the V segment lost 6 bases, leaving 2 bases of the junction unmatched. CDR3 length: 15 amino acids. Germline CDR1 and CDR2: SGDLS and YYNGEE. Written as DNA, the CDR3 is TGTGCCAGCACGGGGACTAGCGGGAGCACAGATACGCAGTATTTT. Translated: CASTGTSGSTDTQYF.

The chain links TRBV28 to TRBJ2-5, with TRBD2 matching 8 bases. This CDR3 has 18 amino acids. Germline-derived CDR1 and CDR2 are MDHEN and SYDVKM. Trimming took 4 bases from V and 5 from J; bases not matched to a gene: 18. The CDR3 DNA follows: TGTGCCAGCAGTTCCTCGGGGTGGAGCGGGAGATGGGGGGAGACCCAGTACTTC. Amino acid sequence: CASSSSGWSGRWGETQYF.

V usage is TRBV24-1 and J usage is TRBJ2-3; D is perhaps TRBD1 (5 bases). The V gene lost 7 bases and the J gene lost 0 bases, with 10 bases spanning the gap. The CDR3 has 14 amino acids. In germline, CDR1 is KGHDR, CDR2 SFDVKD. The CDR3 coding sequence is TGTGCCACCAGAGAAGGGGTTAGCACAGATACGCAGTATTTT. It specifies CATREGVSTDTQYF.

J is TRBJ2-5 and V is TRBV24-1, with D perhaps matching TRBD1 (5 bases). V was trimmed by 3 bases and J by 5 bases, leaving 9 bases between them. The CDR3 sequence is 13 residues long. CDR1 is KGHDR, CDR2 SFDVKD, per germline. The CDR3 protein is CATSDLRVETQYF. The CDR3 DNA sequence: TGTGCCACCAGTGATCTCAGGGTTGAGACCCAGTACTTC.